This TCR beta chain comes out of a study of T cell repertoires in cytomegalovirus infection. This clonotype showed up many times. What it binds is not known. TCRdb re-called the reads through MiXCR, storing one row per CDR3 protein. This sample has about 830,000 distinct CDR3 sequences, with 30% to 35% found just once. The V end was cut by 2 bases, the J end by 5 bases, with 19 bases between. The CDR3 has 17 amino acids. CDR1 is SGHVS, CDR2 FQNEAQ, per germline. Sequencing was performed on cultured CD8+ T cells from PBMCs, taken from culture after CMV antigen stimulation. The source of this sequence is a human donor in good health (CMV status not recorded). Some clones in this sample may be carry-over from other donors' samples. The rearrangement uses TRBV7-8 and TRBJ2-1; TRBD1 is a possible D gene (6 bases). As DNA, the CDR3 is TGTGCCAGCAGCTTACTTCCCGGACAGAAAAAAGACAATGAGCAGTTCTTC. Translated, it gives CASSLLPGQKKDNEQFF.